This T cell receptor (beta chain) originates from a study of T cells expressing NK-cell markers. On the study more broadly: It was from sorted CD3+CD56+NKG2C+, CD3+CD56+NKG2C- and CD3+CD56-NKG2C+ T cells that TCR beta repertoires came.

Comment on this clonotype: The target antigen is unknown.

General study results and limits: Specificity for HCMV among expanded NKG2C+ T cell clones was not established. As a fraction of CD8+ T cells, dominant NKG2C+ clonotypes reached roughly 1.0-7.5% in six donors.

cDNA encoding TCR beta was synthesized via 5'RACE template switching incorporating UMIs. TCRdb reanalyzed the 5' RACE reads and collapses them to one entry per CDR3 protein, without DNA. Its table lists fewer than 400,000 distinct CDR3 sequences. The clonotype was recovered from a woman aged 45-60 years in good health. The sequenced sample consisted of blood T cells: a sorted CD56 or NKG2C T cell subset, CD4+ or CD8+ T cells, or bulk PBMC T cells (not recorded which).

The CDR3 is CASSRTVDGEQYF. V gene TRBV6-6 combines with J gene TRBJ2-7; as DNA is missing, the TRBD1 call by TCRdb cannot be tested. The CDR3 sequence is 13 residues long. Germline V gene data show CDR1 as MNHNY and CDR2 as SVGAGI (reference sequence).